This T cell receptor (beta chain) was sequenced during a study of blood T cell repertoires in COVID-19. This clone was recorded a few times. Study processing details: Amplifying reference gene primers gave estimates of nucleated cell counts. Using immunoSEQ multiplex PCR, the repertoire was profiled, and TCRdb retains in-frame clones only, with some absent. V, J and clone size are those of that table, while D and trimming were read from the DNA. The sample records 190,000 or so clones, roughly 89% being singletons. This CDR3 has 14 amino acids. Per the germline V gene, CDR1 is LGHDT and CDR2 is YNNKEL (reference sequence). Trimming took 3 bases from V and 3 from J, leaving 9 bases between them.

This sequence joins TRBV3-1 (or the pseudogene TRBV3-2) and TRBJ1-5; D is ambiguous. Material: peripheral blood. This receptor was identified in a young woman who had recovered from COVID-19. Here the CDR3 reads CASSQAGINQPQHF. CDR3 nucleotides: TGTGCCAGCAGCCAGGCAGGAATCAATCAGCCCCAGCATTTT.